This TCR beta chain was retrieved from a study of cytomegalovirus exposure and HLA in healthy donors. 13 Jbeta primers and 60 Vbeta primers were used for the PCR. Assay: immunoSEQ multiplex PCR; the TCRdb copy retains only in-frame clones and omits some. The data show 75,000 to 95,000 clones, roughly 84% seen once. Study results and limitations: Further analysis was carried out later, and it showed several of the most significant clusters appearing linked to common viral pathogens.

On this clone itself: Its antigen is currently unknown.

Unmatched junction bases numbered 6, after V lost 5 bases and J lost 6 bases. Germline loops: CDR1 MNHNS, CDR2 SASEGT. The CDR3 has 15 residues. Specimen: PBMCs. The sequence was obtained from a man younger than 35 in good health and CMV-seronegative. This chain connects TRBV6-1 to TRBJ1-5; 11 bases match TRBD1. The CDR3 sequence is CASSLRTGGSQPQHF. In DNA, the CDR3 is TGTGCCAGCAGTCTCAGGACAGGGGGCAGTCAGCCCCAGCATTTT.